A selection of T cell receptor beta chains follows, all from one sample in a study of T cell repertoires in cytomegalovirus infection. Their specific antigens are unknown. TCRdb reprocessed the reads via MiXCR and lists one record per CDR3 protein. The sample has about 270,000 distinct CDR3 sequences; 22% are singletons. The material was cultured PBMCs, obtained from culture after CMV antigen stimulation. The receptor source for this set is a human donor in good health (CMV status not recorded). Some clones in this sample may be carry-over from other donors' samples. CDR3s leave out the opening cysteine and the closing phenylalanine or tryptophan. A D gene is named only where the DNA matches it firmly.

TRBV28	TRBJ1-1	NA	ASSLRAGDAF
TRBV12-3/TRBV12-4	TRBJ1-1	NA	ASSPRDYRRNTEAF
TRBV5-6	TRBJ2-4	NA	ASSFSRGASKNIQY
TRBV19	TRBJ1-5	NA	ASSAGGSGNQPQH
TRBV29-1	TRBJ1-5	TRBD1	SVVTGAGNQPQH
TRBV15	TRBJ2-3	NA	ATSRDRASDTQY
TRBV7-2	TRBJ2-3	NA	ASGREFTDTQY
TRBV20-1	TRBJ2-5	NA	SPSGGRAAQY
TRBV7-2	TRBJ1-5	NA	ASSPSTNQPQH
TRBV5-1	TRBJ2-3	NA	ASRRSDDTDTQY
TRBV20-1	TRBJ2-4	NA	SAEVPPRNIQY
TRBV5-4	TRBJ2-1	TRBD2	ASSLEGGRAVEQF
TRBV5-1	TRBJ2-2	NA	ASSREVARARELF
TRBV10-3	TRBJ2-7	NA	AIMDPRGSYEQY
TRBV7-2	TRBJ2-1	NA	ASSLAEYNEQF
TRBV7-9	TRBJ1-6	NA	ASQTQNSPLH
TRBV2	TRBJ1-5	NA	ASSVQGNQPQH
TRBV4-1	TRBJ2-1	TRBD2	ASSQPFLAGVYNEQF
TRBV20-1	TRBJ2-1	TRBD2	SARLAAPSQGEQF
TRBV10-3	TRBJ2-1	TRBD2	AISPRGLADYNEQF
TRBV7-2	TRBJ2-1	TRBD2	ASSEGVVGRGEQF
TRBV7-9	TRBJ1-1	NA	ASLRSTEAF
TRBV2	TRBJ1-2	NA	ASSAEMDPASGYT
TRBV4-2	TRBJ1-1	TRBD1	ASSRTGNLNTEAF
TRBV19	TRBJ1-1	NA	ASKQGREKNTEAF
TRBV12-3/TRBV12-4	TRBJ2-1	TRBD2	ASSSPGLAGVSSYNEQF
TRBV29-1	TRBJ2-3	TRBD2	SVLPSGRVDTQY
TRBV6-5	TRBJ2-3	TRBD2	ASSYPSGEGVGTQY
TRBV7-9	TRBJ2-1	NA	ASSLESSYNEQF
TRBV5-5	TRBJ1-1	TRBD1	ASSLAGTGNMNTEAF
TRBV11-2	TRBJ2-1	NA	ASSWAPAGSYNEQF
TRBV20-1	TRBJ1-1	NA	SARGKEWKAF
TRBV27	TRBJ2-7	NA	ASRNNYEQY
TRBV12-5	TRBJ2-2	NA	ASGMSASLQNTGELF
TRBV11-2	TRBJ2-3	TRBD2	ASSFTGGPASTDTQY
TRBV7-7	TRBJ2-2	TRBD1	ASSPEGQGRGELF
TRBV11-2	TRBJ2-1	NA	ASSTGGTDFNEQF
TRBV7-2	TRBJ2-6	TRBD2	ASNLDLAGGVWANVLT
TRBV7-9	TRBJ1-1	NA	ASRPSSDGNTEAF
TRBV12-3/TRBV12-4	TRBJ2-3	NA	ASSSQQADTQY
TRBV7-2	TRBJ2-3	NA	ASSFTEGDTQY
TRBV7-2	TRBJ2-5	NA	ASSPIRGPQY